This T cell receptor beta chain was recorded in a study of regulatory T cells in long-lasting Graves disease. Findings and limits, study-wide: Accuracy might have suffered from few samples.

Of note for this clonotype: The antigen remains undetermined.

Combining iRepertoire HTBI primers with Arm-PCR of CDR3 regions, the authors built TCR beta libraries. TCRdb passed the multiplex PCR reads through MiXCR, listing each CDR3 protein once. The sample records around 460,000 distinct CDR3 sequences, about 22% being singletons. This sample's time point: persistent/refractory GD, antithyroid drugs over 5 years with positive TRAb. Preparation of the TCR library used RNA extracted from PBMCs. Source: peripheral blood mononuclear cells (PBMCs), taken when the disease was refractory, from a patient treated with antithyroid drugs. The sequence derives from a female donor with Graves disease.

The CDR3 reads CASSLGARQGATEAFF. As DNA, the CDR3 is TGCGCCAGCAGCTTGGGGGCTCGACAGGGGGCCACTGAAGCTTTCTTT. The chain carries TRBV5-1 and TRBJ1-1; 10 nucleotides agree with TRBD1. V was pared by 0 bases and J by 4 bases, with 6 bases of the junction left unmatched. The CDR3 extends over 16 amino acids. From germline, CDR1 is SGHRS and CDR2 YFSETQ. The variable domain in full, completed from reference TRBV5-1 and TRBJ1-1, reads KAGVTQTPRYLIKTRGQQVTLSCSPISGHRSVSWYQQTPGQGLQFLFEYFSETQRNKGNFPGRFSGRQFSNSRSEMNVSTLELGDSALYLCASSLGARQGATEAFFGQGTRLTVV.